Following are 27 T cell receptor beta chains from one sample sequenced in a study of T cell repertoires in cytomegalovirus infection (dated by TCRdb to the late 2010s). The label giving this sample's treatment or condition can be read as: in vitro stimulation with specific CMV peptide epitopes to enrich CMV-specific T cells. The antigens of these receptors remain unknown. Sequencing was carried out with an Illumina HiSeq 1500. TCRdb handled the public reads itself, with Q25 trimming in fastp and clone calling in MiXCR, and kept productive beta chains. Every CDR3 protein is listed once, alongside the most common genes and DNA of its rows. This sample lists over 95,000 distinct CDR3 sequences; around 30% were detected once. The ten top clones hold around 41% of the sample. This specimen was CD8+ T cells from cultured PBMCs, taken from culture after CMV antigen stimulation. All receptors come from a human donor in good health (CMV status not recorded). Some clones in this sample may be carry-over from other donors' samples.

The rearrangement uses TRBV7-2 and TRBJ2-2; 9 positions agree with TRBD2. The germline gives CDR1 SGHTA, CDR2 FQGNSA. The CDR3 extends over 17 amino acids. The V and J ends lost 1 base and 5 bases, in that order; junction bases with no gene match: 8. In DNA form, the CDR3 reads TGTGCCAGCAGCTTAGTAGGCGGGGGGGCCGAGACCGGGGAGCTGTTTTTT. Protein product: CASSLVGGGAETGELFF. Full variable domain (rest looked up from reference TRBV7-2 and TRBJ2-2): GAGVSQSPSNKVTEKGKDVELRCDPISGHTALYWYRQSLGQGLEFLIYFQGNSAPDKSGLPSDRFSAERTGGSVSTLTIQRTQQEDSAVYLCASSLVGGGAETGELFFGEGSRLTVL.

CDR3 coding DNA: TGTGCCAGCAGTTACTCGCGGGGGGGCAAGTACAATGAGCAGTTCTTC. Translated, it gives CASSYSRGGKYNEQFF. The V call is TRBV6-5, the J call TRBJ2-1, with 9 bases that match TRBD2. Germline CDR1 reads MNHEY; CDR2 reads SVGAGI. The CDR3 is 16 residues long. After removal of 0 bases from V and 4 bases from J, the junction contained 4 bases not matched to a gene.

The CDR3 sequence is CASSEDLAGRETGELFF. The CDR3 DNA is TGCGCCAGCAGCGAGGACCTGGCGGGTCGGGAGACCGGGGAGCTGTTTTTT. The chain recombines TRBV4-1 with TRBJ2-2; TRBD2 is a possible D gene (6 bases). Deletions cut 5 bases from V and 5 bases from J, with 21 bases between. Germline V gives CDR1 MGHRA, CDR2 YSYEKL. This CDR3 has 17 residues.

This clonotype was observed at least ten times. The V gene is TRBV20-1, the J gene TRBJ1-1; D may be TRBD1 (5 bases). This CDR3 has 14 residues. V was pared by 3 bases and J by 1 base, with 12 bases between. CDR1 and CDR2 from the germline V gene are DFQATT and SNEGSKA (reference sequence). CDR3 sequence reads: CSARSGETNTEAFF. The CDR3 DNA follows: TGCAGTGCTAGGTCGGGGGAGACGAACACTGAAGCTTTCTTT.

In the case of this clonotype: An end of the junction does not agree with germline; a read error may underlie this. V gene TRBV5-1 combines with J gene TRBJ2-2; D is perhaps TRBD1 or TRBD2 (5 bases each). CDR3 length equals 15 residues. The germline gives CDR1 SGHRS, CDR2 YFSETQ. The CDR3 spells CASSSRGQPTGELIF. CDR3 DNA sequence: TGCGCCAGCAGCTCGAGGGGTCAGCCCACCGGGGAGCTGATTTTT.

The rearrangement uses TRBV29-1 and TRBJ1-2, with 8 bases that match TRBD1. CDR1 and CDR2 from the germline V gene are SQVTM and ANQGSEA. This CDR3 spans 12 amino acids. V shed 5 bases and J 3 bases; nucleotides not matched to a gene: 2. Written as DNA, the CDR3 is TGCAGCGTTCCGACAGGGGACTATGGCTACACCTTC. Translating it yields CSVPTGDYGYTF.

V usage is TRBV7-4 and J usage is TRBJ2-5; a weak D match, TRBD2 (6 bases). Germline V lookup: CDR1 SGHVT, CDR2 SQSDAQ. V shed 3 bases and J shed 2 bases, with 13 bases lying between them. The CDR3 has 15 amino acids. This chain's CDR3 is CASSFSGDGQETQYF. The CDR3 DNA follows: TGTGCCAGCAGCTTCTCGGGGGATGGGCAAGAGACCCAGTACTTC.

The chain recombines TRBV6-4 with TRBJ2-2; D call uncertain. Germline loops: CDR1 MRHNA, CDR2 SNTAGT. Trimming shortened V by 8 bases and J by 4 bases, and 14 bases separated the two germline ends. There are 14 residues in the CDR3. CDR3 coding DNA: TGTGCCAGCCCCAAAAGGGCCGGCACCGGGGAGCTGTTTTTT. Its protein is CASPKRAGTGELFF.

The J gene is TRBJ1-2, the V gene TRBV12-3 or TRBV12-4; possibly TRBD1 for D (5 bases). This CDR3 comprises 13 residues. V lost 6 bases and J lost 4, with 12 bases in between. The CDR3, as DNA: TGTGCCAGCAGCCTAGACAGATCCTATGGCTACACCTTC. This gives the protein CASSLDRSYGYTF.

The chain recombines TRBV27 with TRBJ2-1; 8 bases map to TRBD1. CDR3 length: 15 residues. The junction had 9 bases not matched to a gene; V was cut back by 7 bases and J by 4 bases. The germline gives CDR1 MNHEY, CDR2 SMNVEV (reference sequence). The CDR3: CASMIQGVLYNEQFF. The CDR3 nucleotides are TGTGCCAGCATGATACAGGGGGTCCTTTACAATGAGCAGTTCTTC.

The sample holds a few counts of this clonotype. J is TRBJ2-3 and V is TRBV28; D not certain. The germline V gene encodes CDR1 MDHEN and CDR2 SYDVKM. This CDR3 has 17 residues. V gave up 2 bases and J gave up 2 bases, with 17 bases separating them. CDR3 in DNA: TGTGCCAGCAGTTTAGAACCCCTGATACAAGTCACAGATACGCAGTATTTT. Protein sequence: CASSLEPLIQVTDTQYF.

This clonotype was seen repeatedly, ten times or more. The chain has TRBV7-6 and TRBJ2-2, with D perhaps assigned TRBD1 or TRBD2 (5 bases each). This CDR3 has 15 residues. From germline, CDR1 is SGHVS and CDR2 FNYEAQ. Deletions cut 1 base from V and 4 bases from J, with 10 bases between. As DNA, the CDR3 is TGTGCCAGCAGCTTAGTTGGGGGATTCACCGGGGAGCTGTTTTTT. Its translation is CASSLVGGFTGELFF.

In the case of this clonotype: A single base separates this from a much larger clone, so it may be a read error. V is TRBV6-5 and J is TRBJ2-5; D is unresolved. The CDR3 sequence is 15 residues long. Germline V CDR1 and CDR2: MNHEY, SVGAGI. V shed 7 bases and J shed 4 bases, with 19 bases lying between them. The CDR3 bases are TGTGCCAGCAAGACCGGTAATGGACCTCGAGAGACCCAGTACTTC. Encoded protein: CASKTGNGPRETQYF.

The chain is built from TRBV7-9 and TRBJ1-2; D may be TRBD1 (5 bases). The CDR3 runs 13 residues. Germline CDR1 SEHNR, CDR2 FQNEAQ (reference sequence). V was clipped by 1 base and J by 6 bases, with 9 bases between them. CDR3 DNA: TGTGCCAGCAGCTTAGGCAGGGTGGATGGCTACACCTTC. This translates into CASSLGRVDGYTF.

This clonotype was picked up a small number of times. The rearrangement uses TRBV29-1 and TRBJ2-5; 12 nucleotides agree with TRBD2. From germline, CDR1 is SQVTM and CDR2 ANQGSEA. The CDR3 is 15 amino acids. Trimming at V came to 4 bases and at J to 1 base, leaving 4 bases not matched to a gene. CDR3 in DNA: TGCAGCGTTGCCACTAGCGGGGGGCCCCAAGAGACCCAGTACTTC. Its protein product is CSVATSGGPQETQYF.

There are many counts of this clonotype. This CDR3 is CAITPGQNYGYTF. For the CDR3, the DNA is TGTGCCATCACCCCGGGACAGAACTATGGCTACACCTTC. The rearrangement uses TRBV10-3 and TRBJ1-2; 7 bases map to TRBD1. The trim removed 7 bases at V and 2 bases at J, leaving 4 bases unmatched. The germline V gene encodes CDR1 ENHRY and CDR2 SYGVKD. This CDR3 spans 13 amino acids.

Many counts were recorded for this clonotype. The chain links TRBV7-2 to TRBJ2-3; D may be TRBD2 (6 bases). Germline CDR1 reads SGHTA; CDR2 reads FQGNSA. Trimming pared 5 bases from V and 0 bases from J, leaving 15 bases between. This CDR3 region has 16 residues. The CDR3 here is CASSQGRRGSTDTQYF. The CDR3, as DNA: TGTGCCAGCAGCCAAGGGCGGCGGGGTAGCACAGATACGCAGTATTTT.

This clonotype was detected a few times. The chain couples TRBV4-1 to TRBJ2-7; 8 bases agree with TRBD1. Trimming removed 3 bases from V and 5 bases from J; junction bases left unmatched: 9. The CDR3 is made up of 15 amino acids. Germline V gene lookup returns CDR1 MGHRA and CDR2 YSYEKL. The CDR3, as DNA: TGCGCCAGCAGCCACGGAACCGGGACAGGAAACGAGCAGTACTTC. Translated, it gives CASSHGTGTGNEQYF.

The J gene is TRBJ1-1, the V gene TRBV19; TRBD1 agrees at 8 bases. The CDR3 covers 19 residues. Germline V lookup: CDR1 LNHDA, CDR2 SQIVND (reference sequence). Unmatched junction bases numbered 18, after V lost 4 bases and J lost 2 bases. The CDR3 DNA is TGTGCCAGTAGTACAATCCTACCGACAGGGGCGGGAGTAAACACTGAAGCTTTCTTT. Residues: CASSTILPTGAGVNTEAFF.

This clonotype came up a few times. The rearrangement joins TRBV29-1 to TRBJ2-7; D is possibly TRBD1 (6 bases). This CDR3 spans 13 amino acids. Trimming removed 6 bases at V and 3 bases at J, with 15 bases between. In germline, CDR1 is SQVTM, CDR2 ANQGSEA. The CDR3, as DNA: TGCAGCGTCCGGACAGAGGTAAACTACGAGCAGTACTTC. Encoded protein: CSVRTEVNYEQYF.

The chain couples TRBV12-3 or TRBV12-4 to TRBJ2-7; unclear D gene. The CDR3 totals 15 residues. V lost 5 bases and J 0 bases, leaving 14 bases between the germline ends. The CDR3 nucleotides read TGTGCCAGCAGTCCGATCTATGTTAGCTCCTACGAGCAGTACTTC. Its protein product is CASSPIYVSSYEQYF.

In its sample, this clonotype was seen many times. This chain joins TRBV20-1 and TRBJ1-3, with 7 bases lining up with TRBD1. CDR1 and CDR2 (germline): DFQATT, SNEGSKA (reference sequence). Trimming took 5 bases from V and 0 from J; bases not matched to a gene: 7. There are 15 residues in the CDR3. The CDR3 DNA reads as TGCAGTGCTCGCCGGGACAGCCGCTCTGGAAACACCATATATTTT. Protein sequence: CSARRDSRSGNTIYF.

The chain links TRBV12-3 or TRBV12-4 to TRBJ2-7; no firm D call. CDR3 size: 11 residues. The V and J ends lost 4 bases and 3 bases respectively, with 4 bases between them. The CDR3 sequence is CASSSNYEQYF. CDR3 DNA: TGTGCCAGCAGTTCCAACTACGAGCAGTACTTC.

In this sample, this clonotype is medium-sized. The chain carries TRBV19 and TRBJ1-5; no clear D gene. CDR1 and CDR2 (germline): LNHDA, SQIVND (reference sequence). This CDR3 has 16 amino acids. Trimming took 0 bases from V and 3 from J, leaving 12 bases between them. The chain's CDR3 is CASSIDWTGFNQPQHF. CDR3 DNA: TGTGCCAGTAGTATAGATTGGACGGGTTTCAATCAGCCCCAGCATTTT.

V usage is TRBV4-1 and J usage is TRBJ2-7; TRBD1 aligns across 8 bases. CDR1 is MGHRA, CDR2 YSYEKL, per germline. V lost 1 base and J lost 5; bases outside the gene matches: 7. The CDR3 contains 15 residues. The CDR3 coding sequence is TGCGCCAGCAGCCAAGGAACAGGGGGGTGGGACGAGCAGTACTTC. Its translation is CASSQGTGGWDEQYF.

The chain carries TRBV6-5 and TRBJ2-7; a weak D match, TRBD2 (7 bases). Germline loops: CDR1 MNHEY, CDR2 SVGAGI. V gave up 5 bases and J gave up 5 bases, with 16 bases separating them. The CDR3 loop spans 14 amino acids. CDR3 nucleotide sequence: TGTGCCAGCAGTCAAGGAGGGGGGGTCCACGAGCAGTACTTC. This translates into CASSQGGGVHEQYF.

This clonotype was found once. The genes are TRBV6-6 and TRBJ2-1; D is uncertain. Germline values: CDR1 MNHNY, CDR2 SVGAGI (reference sequence). With 0 bases removed from V and 4 bases from J, the gap between germline ends came to 19 bases. CDR3 length equals 18 residues. The CDR3 reads CASSYSILAESPYNEQFF. The CDR3 region has the DNA TGTGCCAGCAGTTACTCGATCTTGGCGGAGAGCCCTTACAATGAGCAGTTCTTC.